This TCR beta chain was captured in a study of beta chain features in type 1 diabetes. Every bit of the isolated RNA underwent reverse transcription, so sequencing read expressed TCRB transcripts. The method was immunoSEQ multiplex PCR; TCRdb's version includes in-frame clones alone and lacks a portion of them. The sample has hundreds of thousands of clones; about an eighth are singletons. Points from the study as a whole: All four CD4+ subsets of Type 1 diabetes patients contained TCRB CDR3s that were moderately but significantly shorter. Over-representation of high TCR-expressing cells was a possible consequence of cDNA sequencing.

The V gene's germline CDR1 is SGHRS and CDR2 YFSETQ. CDR3 length: 14 amino acids. V was shortened by 4 bases and J by 2 bases, with 13 bases between the two germline ends. This clone was counted only a few times. Antigen specificity is unknown. Sequencing used naive CD4+ T cells from blood. The sequence came from a man between 18 and 29 years old with type 1 diabetes. J is TRBJ2-7 and V is TRBV5-1; D is perhaps TRBD2 (6 bases). The CDR3 region has the DNA TGCGCCAGCAGCCTTTCTAGCGACGCCTACGAGCAGTACTTC. This translates into CASSLSSDAYEQYF. The full variable domain, in which reference TRBV5-1 and TRBJ2-7 provide the parts outside the CDR3, is KAGVTQTPRYLIKTRGQQVTLSCSPISGHRSVSWYQQTPGQGLQFLFEYFSETQRNKGNFPGRFSGRQFSNSRSEMNVSTLELGDSALYLCASSLSSDAYEQYFGPGTRLTVT.